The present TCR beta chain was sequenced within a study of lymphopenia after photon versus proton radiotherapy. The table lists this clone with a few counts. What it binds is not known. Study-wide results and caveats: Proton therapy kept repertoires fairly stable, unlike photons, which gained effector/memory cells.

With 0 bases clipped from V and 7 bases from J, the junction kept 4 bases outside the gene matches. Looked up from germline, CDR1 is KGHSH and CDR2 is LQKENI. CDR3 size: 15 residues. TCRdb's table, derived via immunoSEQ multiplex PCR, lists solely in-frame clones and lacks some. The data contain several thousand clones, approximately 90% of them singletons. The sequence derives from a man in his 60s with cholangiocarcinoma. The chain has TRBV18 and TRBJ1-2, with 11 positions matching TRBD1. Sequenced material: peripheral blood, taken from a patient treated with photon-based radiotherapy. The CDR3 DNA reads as TGTGCCAGCTCACCACCGGGACAGGGGGAGACTGGCTACACCTTC. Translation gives CASSPPGQGETGYTF.